Reported below is one TCR beta chain. Antigen specificity is unknown. These data come from a study of response to subunit inactivated influenza vaccine. Study conclusions and caveats: The study's authors posited that every seasonal influenza vaccination enlists few new T cells.

The V gene lost 0 bases and the J gene lost 4 bases, with 23 bases spanning the gap. The length of the CDR3 is 19 residues. MiXCR, applied by TCRdb to the RT-PCR reads, yields one record per CDR3 protein. The repertoire has about 780,000 distinct CDR3 sequences, approximately 17% of them found once; the top ten carry 9.5% to 13%. The chain employs TRBV23-1 and TRBJ2-3; D may be TRBD1 (5 bases). TRBV23-1 is flagged as an ORF with uncertain function. The sequencing used PBMCs from blood, collected roughly 5 days after vaccination. The sequence was obtained from a man aged 50-60 years who received an inactivated influenza vaccine. The CDR3 coding sequence is TGCGCCAGCAGTCAATCTGGCTGTTTGTCAGGGATATCATCAGATACGCAGTATTTT. Protein product: CASSQSGCLSGISSDTQYF.